This T cell receptor beta chain emerged from a study of long-term antiretroviral therapy in people with HIV. In regard to this clone: Its matching antigen is unknown.

Study-wide findings and caveats: Although diversity increased after ART, it remained lower than in transplant donor controls. Dominance of pre-ART expanded clones persisted, fluctuating and often declining after ART. Against controls, HIV repertoires showed narrower ranges of CDR3 length.

Sequencing used immunoSEQ v3.0 at survey level. This table comes from immunoSEQ multiplex PCR, and its TCRdb copy is limited to in-frame clones, with some not included. This table has some 48,000 clones, under 90% appearing once. The CDR3 spans 14 residues. Trimming cost V 6 bases and J 3 bases, with 14 bases left between them. CDR1 and CDR2 (germline): KGHSH, LQKENI. This specimen was unsorted PBMCs, taken 0.8 years after starting antiretroviral therapy. The receptor was derived from a woman under 30 with HIV. This chain links TRBV18 with TRBJ1-1, with D possibly TRBD1 on 5 matching bases. Here the CDR3 DNA reads TGTGCCAGCTCCCCTGGGACCGGAGACACTGAAGCTTTCTTT. Encoded protein: CASSPGTGDTEAFF. Using reference TRBV18 and TRBJ1-1 for the parts outside the CDR3, the full variable domain is NAGVMQNPRHLVRRRGQEARLRCSPMKGHSHVYWYRQLPEEGLKFMVYLQKENIIDESGMPKERFSAEFPKEGPSILRIQQVVRGDSAAYFCASSPGTGDTEAFFGQGTRLTVV.